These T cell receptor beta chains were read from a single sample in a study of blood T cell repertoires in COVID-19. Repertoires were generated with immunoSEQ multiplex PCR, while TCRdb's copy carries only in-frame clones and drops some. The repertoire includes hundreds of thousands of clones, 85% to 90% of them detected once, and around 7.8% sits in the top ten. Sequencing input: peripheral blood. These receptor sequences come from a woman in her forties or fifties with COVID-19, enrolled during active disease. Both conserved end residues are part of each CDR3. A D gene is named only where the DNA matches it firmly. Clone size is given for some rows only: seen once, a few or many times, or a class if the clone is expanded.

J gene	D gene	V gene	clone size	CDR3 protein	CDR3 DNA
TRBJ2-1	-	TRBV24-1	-	CATSEGANEQFF	TGTGCCACCAGTGAGGGGGCGAATGAGCAGTTCTTC
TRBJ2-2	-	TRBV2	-	CASSVQGGELFF	TGTGCCAGCAGCGTGCAGGGCGGGGAGCTGTTTTTT
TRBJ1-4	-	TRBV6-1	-	CASSENLAEKLFF	TGTGCCAGCAGTGAAAACCTAGCCGAAAAACTGTTTTTT
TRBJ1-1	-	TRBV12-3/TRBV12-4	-	CASSPSRDTEAFF	TGTGCCAGCAGTCCCTCGCGGGACACTGAAGCTTTCTTT
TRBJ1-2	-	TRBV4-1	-	CASSPGGAWGYTF	TGCGCCAGCAGCCCGGGGGGGGCTTGGGGCTACACCTTC
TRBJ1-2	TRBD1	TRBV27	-	CASSPRNMDRFPYGYTF	TGTGCCAGCAGTCCTCGGAATATGGACAGGTTCCCCTATGGCTACACCTTC
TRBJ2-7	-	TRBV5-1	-	CASSLDHSPYEQYF	TGCGCCAGCAGCTTGGACCACTCCCCCTACGAGCAGTACTTC
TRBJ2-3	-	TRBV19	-	CASSMDFAPEGTDTQYF	TGTGCCAGTAGTATGGATTTTGCGCCCGAGGGCACAGATACGCAGTATTTT
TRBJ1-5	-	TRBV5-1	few	CASSLAGGNNQPQHF	TGCGCCAGCAGCCTTGCTGGGGGGAACAATCAGCCCCAGCATTTT
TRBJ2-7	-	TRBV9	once	CASSVGSSYEQYF	TGTGCCAGCAGCGTTGGGAGCTCCTACGAGCAGTACTTC
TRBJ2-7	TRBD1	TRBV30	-	CAWSSGTAYEQYF	TGTGCCTGGAGTTCCGGGACAGCCTACGAGCAGTACTTC
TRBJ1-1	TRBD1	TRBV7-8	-	CASSLDRGLFRMNTEAFF	TGTGCCAGCAGCCTAGACAGGGGGCTCTTTCGGATGAACACTGAAGCTTTCTTT
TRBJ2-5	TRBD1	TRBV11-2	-	CASSLDPIGQGLSETQYF	TGTGCCAGCAGCTTAGATCCGATAGGACAGGGTTTATCGGAGACCCAGTACTTC
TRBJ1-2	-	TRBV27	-	CASSLDWRSNYGYTF	TGTGCCAGCAGTTTAGATTGGCGGTCTAACTATGGCTACACCTTC
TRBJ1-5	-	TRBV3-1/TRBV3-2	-	CASSQGGRDQPQHF	TGTGCCAGCAGCCAAGGGGGCAGGGATCAGCCCCAGCATTTT
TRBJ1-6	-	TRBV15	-	CATSRRSLAGSPLHF	TGTGCCACCAGCAGGAGATCGCTCGCGGGCTCACCCCTCCACTTT
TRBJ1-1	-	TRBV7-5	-	CARSLAGTGGAKNTEAFF	TGTGCCAGAAGCTTAGCGGGGACAGGGGGCGCGAAGAACACTGAAGCTTTCTTT
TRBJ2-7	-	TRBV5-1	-	CASSLDRYEQYF	TGCGCCAGCAGCTTGGATCGCTACGAGCAGTACTTC
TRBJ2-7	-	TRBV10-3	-	CAISESVAIPYEQYF	TGTGCCATCAGTGAGTCGGTTGCGATTCCCTACGAGCAGTACTTC
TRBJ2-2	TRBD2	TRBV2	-	CASTSTSGTGELFF	TGTGCCAGCACTTCGACTAGCGGGACCGGGGAGCTGTTTTTT
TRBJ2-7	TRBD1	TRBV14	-	CASSQDSGQTIYEQYF	TGTGCCAGCAGCCAAGATTCGGGACAGACTATCTACGAGCAGTACTTC
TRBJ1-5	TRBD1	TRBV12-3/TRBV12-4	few	CASSSGGPQPQHF	TGTGCCAGCAGTTCAGGGGGGCCCCAGCCCCAGCATTTT
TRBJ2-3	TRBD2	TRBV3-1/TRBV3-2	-	CASSQDLAGGWDTQYF	TGTGCCAGCAGCCAAGATCTAGCGGGGGGTTGGGATACGCAGTATTTT
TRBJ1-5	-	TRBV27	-	CASSTGDQPQHF	TGTGCCAGCAGTACAGGAGATCAGCCCCAGCATTTT
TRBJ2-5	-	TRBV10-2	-	CASSQFRMQETQYF	TGCGCCAGCAGTCAGTTCAGGATGCAAGAGACCCAGTACTTC
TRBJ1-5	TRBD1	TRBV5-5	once	CASSIIGTENQPQHF	TGTGCCAGCAGTATTATCGGGACAGAGAATCAGCCCCAGCATTTT
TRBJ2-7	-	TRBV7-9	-	CASSLAGGYEQYF	TGTGCCAGCAGCTTAGCAGGCGGGTACGAGCAGTACTTC
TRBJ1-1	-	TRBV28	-	CASSQQGMNTEAFF	TGTGCCAGCAGTCAACAGGGAATGAACACTGAAGCTTTCTTT
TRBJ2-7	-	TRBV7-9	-	CASSYTGRDEQYF	TGTGCCAGCAGCTACACAGGCAGGGACGAGCAGTACTTC
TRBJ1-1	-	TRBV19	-	CASTSMDWNTEAFF	TGTGCCAGTACCTCCATGGACTGGAACACTGAAGCTTTCTTT
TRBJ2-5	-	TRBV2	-	CASSESQGDPTGRTQYF	TGTGCCAGCAGTGAATCCCAAGGGGATCCCACAGGCCGGACCCAGTACTTC
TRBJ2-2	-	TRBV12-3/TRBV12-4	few	CASSRDYAGELFF	TGTGCCAGCAGTCGGGATTATGCCGGGGAGCTGTTTTTT
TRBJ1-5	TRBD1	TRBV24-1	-	CATSDGTVTSQPQHF	TGTGCCACCAGTGATGGGACAGTGACATCTCAGCCCCAGCATTTT
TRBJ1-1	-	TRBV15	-	CATSPFITRAFF	TGTGCCACCAGCCCTTTCATTACTAGAGCTTTCTTT
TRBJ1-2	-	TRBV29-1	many	CSVYQGNGYTF	TGCAGCGTTTACCAGGGGAATGGCTACACCTTC
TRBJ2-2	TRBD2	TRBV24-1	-	CATSDGGSNTGELFF	TGTGCCACCAGCGACGGGGGGTCGAACACCGGGGAGCTGTTTTTT
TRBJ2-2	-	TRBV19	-	CAISGGTNTGELFF	TGTGCCATTTCGGGGGGCACGAACACCGGGGAGCTGTTTTTT
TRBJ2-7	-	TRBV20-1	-	CSAQGPYEQYF	TGCAGTGCTCAGGGGCCCTACGAGCAGTACTTC
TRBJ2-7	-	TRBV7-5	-	CASSRSSYEQYF	TGTGCCAGCAGCCGGAGCTCCTACGAGCAGTACTTC
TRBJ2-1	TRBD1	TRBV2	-	CASLGQGDVEQFF	TGTGCCAGCCTCGGACAGGGGGATGTTGAGCAGTTCTTC
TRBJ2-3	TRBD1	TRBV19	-	CASSYPRTGSTDTQYF	TGTGCCAGTAGTTACCCTAGGACAGGGAGCACAGATACGCAGTATTTT
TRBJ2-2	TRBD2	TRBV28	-	CASISGGENTGELFF	TGTGCCAGCATCAGCGGGGGCGAGAACACCGGGGAGCTGTTTTTT
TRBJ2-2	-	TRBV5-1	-	CASSLGGLVNTGELFF	TGCGCCAGCAGCTTGGGAGGGCTGGTTAACACCGGGGAGCTGTTTTTT
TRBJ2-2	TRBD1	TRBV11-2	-	CASSRRPGTGAYTGELFF	TGTGCCAGCAGCCGTAGACCCGGGACAGGGGCTTACACCGGGGAGCTGTTTTTT
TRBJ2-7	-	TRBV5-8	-	CASSFRLRTGIEQYF	TGTGCCAGCAGCTTTCGCCTCCGAACAGGGATCGAGCAGTACTTC
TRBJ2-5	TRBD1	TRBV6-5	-	CASTGTEKETQYF	TGTGCCAGCACTGGGACAGAGAAAGAGACCCAGTACTTC
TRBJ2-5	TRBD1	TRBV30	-	CAWSPTGRGGETQYF	TGTGCCTGGAGTCCGACAGGGCGAGGGGGCGAGACCCAGTACTTC
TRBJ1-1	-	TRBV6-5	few	CASRRDTEAFF	TGTGCCAGCCGGAGGGACACTGAAGCTTTCTTT
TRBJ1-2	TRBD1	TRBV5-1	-	CASSLGQGIDYGYTF	TGCGCCAGCAGCCTCGGACAGGGCATCGACTATGGCTACACCTTC
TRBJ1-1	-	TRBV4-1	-	CASSIGQFAEAFF	TGCGCCAGCAGCATAGGACAGTTTGCTGAAGCTTTCTTT
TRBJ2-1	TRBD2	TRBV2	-	CASSEATSGLAGNAEQFF	TGTGCCAGCAGTGAAGCGACTTCAGGGCTAGCGGGTAATGCTGAGCAGTTCTTC